The 31 T cell receptor beta chains in this list originate from one sample, sequenced in a study of cytomegalovirus exposure and HLA in healthy donors. Assay: immunoSEQ multiplex PCR; the TCRdb copy retains only in-frame clones and omits some. This sample has over 75,000 clones, with around 85% found just once. Sequencing was performed on PBMCs. These receptors came from a man between 18 and 29 years old in good health and CMV-seropositive.

V gene TRBV5-8 combines with J gene TRBJ2-1, with 7 bases fitting TRBD1. In germline, CDR1 is SGHTS, CDR2 YDEGEE. The V segment lost 4 bases and the J segment 3 bases; nucleotides outside the gene matches: 1. This CDR3 is 13 amino acids long. CDR3 sequence reads: CASSRDSYNEQFF. CDR3 nucleotide sequence: TGTGCCAGCAGCCGGGACAGCTACAATGAGCAGTTCTTC.

This clone was found a few times. The chain combines TRBV7-9 with TRBJ1-1, with 12 bases lining up with TRBD1. V dropped 5 bases and J dropped 7; count of bases not matched to a gene: 11. The germline V gene encodes CDR1 SEHNR and CDR2 FQNEAQ (reference sequence). This CDR3 comprises 16 residues. The DNA of the CDR3 is TGTGCCAGCAGCCCGACCGCATGGGACAGGGGGCATGAAGCTTTCTTT. Its translation: CASSPTAWDRGHEAFF.

This chain uses TRBV5-1 with TRBJ2-3; a possible D gene is TRBD2 (5 bases). Germline CDR1 and CDR2: SGHRS and YFSETQ. This CDR3 has 13 residues. The ends were cut back, 5 bases at V and 5 bases at J, with 12 bases in the middle. The CDR3 loop reads CASRVREGDTQYF. CDR3 DNA: TGCGCCAGCAGGGTCCGGGAAGGAGATACGCAGTATTTT.

The chain couples TRBV29-1 to TRBJ2-1; a possible D gene is TRBD1 (6 bases). V lost 1 base, J lost 3 bases, and 16 bases lay in between. The V gene's germline CDR1 is SQVTM and CDR2 ANQGSEA. This CDR3 is built from 16 residues. The CDR3 spells CSVEAAGASFYNEQFF. CDR3 nucleotides: TGCAGCGTTGAAGCAGCAGGGGCGAGTTTCTACAATGAGCAGTTCTTC.

V and J are TRBV12-5 and TRBJ2-1, with D perhaps TRBD2 (6 bases). The V and J ends lost 5 bases and 3 bases respectively, with 11 bases between them. Germline loops: CDR1 LGHNT, CDR2 FRNRAP. This CDR3 region has 14 residues. CDR3 region: CASGPGLLYNEQFF. For the CDR3, the DNA is TGTGCTAGTGGTCCGGGACTTCTCTACAATGAGCAGTTCTTC.

The chain uses TRBV6-4 and TRBJ2-5; 10 bases agree with TRBD1. The V and J ends lost 2 bases and 2 bases, in that order; junction bases with no gene match: 5. The germline gives CDR1 MRHNA, CDR2 SNTAGT. CDR3 size: 16 residues. The CDR3 loop reads CASSDEGTGVQETQYF. CDR3 sequence (DNA): TGTGCCAGCAGTGACGAGGGGACAGGGGTGCAAGAGACCCAGTACTTC.

The chain has TRBV5-1 and TRBJ2-3; TRBD2 aligns across 10 bases. This CDR3 is built from 16 residues. Trimming took 1 base from V and 4 from J; bases not matched to a gene: 6. CDR1 and CDR2 (germline): SGHRS, YFSETQ. The CDR3 nucleotides are TGCGCCAGCAGCTTGATGCCTAGCGGGAGCGCAGATACGCAGTATTTT. Protein product: CASSLMPSGSADTQYF.

This chain joins TRBV7-9 and TRBJ2-3; TRBD1 aligns across 7 bases. Losses at the gene ends were 3 bases for V and 0 bases for J; bases not matched to a gene: 3. The CDR3 totals 15 residues. Germline V gene sequence: CDR1 SEHNR, CDR2 FQNEAQ (reference sequence). The CDR3 here is CASSFRGGSTDTQYF. The CDR3 coding sequence is TGTGCCAGCAGCTTTAGAGGGGGCAGCACAGATACGCAGTATTTT.

The rearrangement joins TRBV5-6 to TRBJ2-1, with 8 bases lining up with TRBD2. V dropped 0 bases and J dropped 0; count of bases not matched to a gene: 5. CDR1 and CDR2 from the germline V gene are SGHDT and YYEEEE. This CDR3 is built from 17 residues. CDR3 bases: TGTGCCAGCAGCTTGGGCCTCGCGGGGGGCTCCTACAATGAGCAGTTCTTC. Amino acid sequence: CASSLGLAGGSYNEQFF.

The chain employs TRBV5-1 and TRBJ2-5; a weak D match, TRBD1 (5 bases). V was shortened by 0 bases and J by 2 bases, with 11 bases between the two germline ends. Germline values: CDR1 SGHRS, CDR2 YFSETQ. The length of the CDR3 is 15 residues. The CDR3 nucleotides read TGCGCCAGCAGCTTGGTGGGTACAGGACAAGAGACCCAGTACTTC. Protein: CASSLVGTGQETQYF.

V and J are TRBV15 and TRBJ2-1; D is unclear. This CDR3 has 12 amino acids. Trimming took 5 bases from V and 9 from J, leaving 11 bases between them. CDR1 and CDR2 (germline): LNHNV, YYDKDF (reference sequence). CDR3 nucleotide sequence: TGTGCCACCAGCCCCCAGCCGGGTGAGCAGTTCTTC. It yields the protein CATSPQPGEQFF.

This clone has only one observation. This sequence joins TRBV6-1 and TRBJ1-2; tentatively, D is TRBD1 (5 bases). The V and J ends lost 4 bases and 4 bases respectively, with 7 bases between them. This CDR3 has 12 amino acids. Germline CDR1 and CDR2: MNHNS and SASEGT. CDR3: CASSAGPYGYTF. Here the CDR3 DNA reads TGTGCCAGCAGTGCAGGGCCCTATGGCTACACCTTC.

This sequence joins TRBV6-1 and TRBJ2-1, with 8 bases that match TRBD2. Germline CDR1 and CDR2: MNHNS and SASEGT. The CDR3 length is 16 residues. V dropped 0 bases and J dropped 4; count of bases not matched to a gene: 5. CDR3 protein: CASSEAVLAAYNEQFF. DNA of the CDR3: TGTGCCAGCAGTGAAGCGGTACTAGCGGCGTACAATGAGCAGTTCTTC.

The V call is TRBV6-5, the J call TRBJ1-2; D remains ambiguous. Germline V CDR1 and CDR2: MNHEY, SVGAGI. Trimming pared 6 bases from V and 6 bases from J, leaving 20 bases between. The CDR3 runs 15 residues. The CDR3 here is CASRADPRTMDGYTF. CDR3 DNA sequence: TGTGCCAGCAGGGCCGATCCCAGGACTATGGATGGCTACACCTTC.

The chain uses TRBV28 and TRBJ2-5; 12 nucleotides match TRBD2. The CDR3 has 16 amino acids. V was clipped by 5 bases and J by 2 bases; unmatched bases: 6. Germline V lookup: CDR1 MDHEN, CDR2 SYDVKM. The CDR3 loop reads CASSHRTSGTQETQYF. The CDR3, as DNA: TGTGCCAGCAGTCACCGGACTAGCGGGACACAAGAGACCCAGTACTTC.

The rearrangement joins TRBV6-5 to TRBJ2-1; 9 bases fit TRBD2. Germline CDR1 MNHEY, CDR2 SVGAGI. The V segment lost 3 bases and the J segment 5 bases; nucleotides outside the gene matches: 2. The CDR3 loop spans 14 amino acids. CDR3 protein: CASSYLAGDNEQFF. CDR3 coding DNA: TGTGCCAGCAGTTATTTAGCGGGGGACAATGAGCAGTTCTTC.

CDR3 bases: TGTGCCAGCAGTTACTTAGCGGGAGACGGCAATGAGCAGTTCTTC. This sequence encodes CASSYLAGDGNEQFF. This chain uses TRBV6-6 with TRBJ2-1, with 9 bases matching TRBD2. Germline V gene sequence: CDR1 MNHNY, CDR2 SVGAGI (reference sequence). J lost 6 bases, V lost 1 base, and 4 bases had no gene match. The CDR3 spans 15 residues.

J is TRBJ2-2 and V is TRBV9, with TRBD2 identical over 8 bases. From germline, CDR1 is SGDLS and CDR2 YYNGEE. The CDR3 is 16 amino acids. The V gene end was trimmed by 4 bases and the J gene end by 0 bases; junction bases not matched to a gene: 5. CDR3: CASSSLLAANTGELFF. CDR3 nucleotides: TGTGCCAGCAGCTCCCTACTAGCGGCGAACACCGGGGAGCTGTTTTTT.

The chain has TRBV5-4 and TRBJ2-5; maybe TRBD1 (6 bases). The CDR3 loop spans 13 amino acids. V was clipped by 5 bases and J by 2 bases, with 10 bases between them. Germline V CDR1 and CDR2: SGHNT, YYREEE (reference sequence). CDR3 residues: CASSQDSQETQYF. The CDR3 nucleotides read TGTGCCAGCAGTCAGGACAGTCAAGAGACCCAGTACTTC. Variable domain in full (rest from reference TRBV5-4 and TRBJ2-5): ETGVTQSPTHLIKTRGQQVTLRCSSQSGHNTVSWYQQALGQGPQFIFQYYREEENGRGNFPPRFSGLQFPNYSSELNVNALELDDSALYLCASSQDSQETQYFGPGTRLLVL.

The chain uses TRBV19 and TRBJ2-1; the D gene is possibly TRBD1 (5 bases). CDR1 and CDR2 from the germline V gene are LNHDA and SQIVND (reference sequence). CDR3 size: 15 residues. Trimming took 1 base from V and 0 from J, leaving 7 bases between them. This chain's CDR3 is CASSIARASYNEQFF. DNA for the CDR3: TGTGCCAGTAGTATAGCCAGGGCCTCCTACAATGAGCAGTTCTTC.

This rearrangement joins TRBV14 to TRBJ2-4, with TRBD1 matching 10 bases. CDR1 and CDR2 from the germline V gene are SGHDN and FVKESK. The CDR3 is 18 amino acids. J lost 2 bases, V lost 1 base, and 8 bases had no gene match. The CDR3 region has the DNA TGTGCCAGCAGCCAAGTTAATCCGGGACAGGGGACCAAAAACATTCAGTACTTC. This encodes CASSQVNPGQGTKNIQYF.

The J gene is TRBJ2-5, the V gene TRBV7-9, with D uncertain. V gave up 3 bases and J gave up 3 bases, with 17 bases separating them. Germline CDR1 and CDR2: SEHNR and FQNEAQ (reference sequence). The CDR3 extends over 16 amino acids. CDR3 nucleotides: TGTGCCAGCAGCTTTGGTATGGGCCAGGTAAAAGAGACCCAGTACTTC. Translated, it gives CASSFGMGQVKETQYF. The full variable domain, in which reference TRBV7-9 and TRBJ2-5 provide the parts outside the CDR3, is DTGVSQNPRHKITKRGQNVTFRCDPISEHNRLYWYRQTLGQGPEFLTYFQNEAQLEKSRLLSDRFSAERPKGSFSTLEIQRTEQGDSAMYLCASSFGMGQVKETQYFGPGTRLLVL.

The CDR3 protein is CASTGESGNTIYF. In DNA, the CDR3 is TGTGCCTCGACGGGTGAATCTGGAAACACCATATATTTT. The chain combines TRBV6-6 with TRBJ1-3, with unresolved D. Trimming removed 11 bases at V and 1 base at J, with 12 bases between. Germline-derived CDR1 and CDR2 are MNHNY and SVGAGI (reference sequence). The CDR3 has 13 residues.

This chain joins TRBV2 and TRBJ2-3; the match to TRBD2 covers 9 bases. This CDR3 spans 20 amino acids. CDR1 and CDR2 from the germline V gene are SNHLY and FYNNEI. Germline trimming cut 2 bases from V and 0 bases from J; bases unmatched to any gene: 15. In DNA form, the CDR3 reads TGTGCCAGCAGTGAACTCGACTTAGCGGGAGTTGAAGGGAGCACAGATACGCAGTATTTT. Protein: CASSELDLAGVEGSTDTQYF.

V gene TRBV28 combines with J gene TRBJ1-5; perhaps TRBD1 as D (5 bases). This CDR3 region has 16 residues. Trimming removed 6 bases at V and 3 bases at J, with 18 bases between. The germline V gene encodes CDR1 MDHEN and CDR2 SYDVKM. CDR3: CASSQFFDRINQPQHF. In nucleotides, the CDR3 is TGTGCCAGCAGCCAATTTTTTGACAGAATCAATCAGCCCCAGCATTTT.

The rearrangement uses TRBV10-2 and TRBJ2-3; 7 bases line up with TRBD1. The CDR3 has 11 residues. CDR1 WSHSY and CDR2 SAAADI come from the germline V gene. With 5 bases clipped from V and 9 bases from J, the junction kept 2 bases outside the gene matches. CDR3 region: CASSYRGTQYF. CDR3 nucleotides: TGCGCCAGCAGTTACAGGGGAACGCAGTATTTT.

This sequence joins TRBV28 and TRBJ1-3; D gene ambiguous. V was shortened by 3 bases and J by 3 bases, with 21 bases between the two germline ends. CDR3 size: 18 residues. Germline CDR1 is MDHEN and CDR2 is SYDVKM. Here the CDR3 DNA reads TGTGCCAGCAGTTTCTCCTGGGGAGAGGTCGGAGATGGAAACACCATATATTTT. Translated: CASSFSWGEVGDGNTIYF.

The chain recombines TRBV5-1 with TRBJ2-5; D is uncertain. The CDR3 contains 13 residues. V was trimmed by 4 bases and J by 5 bases, leaving 12 bases between them. The germline gives CDR1 SGHRS, CDR2 YFSETQ. The CDR3 spells CASSPRFRETQYF. CDR3 bases: TGCGCCAGCAGCCCCAGGTTTCGGGAGACCCAGTACTTC. The complete variable domain, with remaining parts taken from reference TRBV5-1 and TRBJ2-5, reads KAGVTQTPRYLIKTRGQQVTLSCSPISGHRSVSWYQQTPGQGLQFLFEYFSETQRNKGNFPGRFSGRQFSNSRSEMNVSTLELGDSALYLCASSPRFRETQYFGPGTRLLVL.

The chain joins TRBV9 to TRBJ1-1; 7 bases line up with TRBD1. The CDR3 has 14 amino acids. Germline V gene sequence: CDR1 SGDLS, CDR2 YYNGEE. Losses at the gene ends were 6 bases for V and 2 bases for J; bases not matched to a gene: 7. The CDR3 region is CASTPGQVNTEAFF. The CDR3 coding sequence is TGTGCCAGCACCCCTGGACAGGTCAACACTGAAGCTTTCTTT.

The chain links TRBV5-4 to TRBJ2-2; 9 bases match TRBD1. The germline V gene encodes CDR1 SGHNT and CDR2 YYREEE (reference sequence). V lost 0 bases and J lost 5; bases outside the gene matches: 5. CDR3 size: 16 residues. Here the CDR3 DNA reads TGTGCCAGCAGCTTGGGTGTAGGACAGGGGACCGGGGAGCTGTTTTTT. It encodes CASSLGVGQGTGELFF.

This sequence joins TRBV5-1 and TRBJ2-7; weak D call: TRBD2 (5 bases). The germline V gene encodes CDR1 SGHRS and CDR2 YFSETQ. Trimming stripped 1 base from V and 4 bases from J, with 12 bases between. The CDR3 length is 14 residues. The CDR3 bases are TGCGCCAGCAGCTTGCAGCTAGCCGGGTACGAGCAGTACTTC. It encodes CASSLQLAGYEQYF.